These 27 T cell receptor beta chains came from one sample sequenced in a study of CD8+CD57+ T cells in acquired aplastic anemia. CDR3 and TCR beta VDJ profiling relied on a genomic DNA template. TCRdb recomputed calls from the reads with MiXCR, one row per CDR3 protein. The sample has 110,000 or so distinct CDR3 sequences, 40% to 60% seen once. The sequenced sample consisted of sorted CD4+, CD8+, or CD8+CD57+ T cells (not recorded which) from PBMCs. The origin of the receptors is a human donor in good health, serving as a control.

In DNA form, the CDR3 reads TGTGCCAGTAGTATATCCCAGGGGGCGAACTATGGCTACACCTTC. Amino acids: CASSISQGANYGYTF. The chain joins TRBV19 to TRBJ1-2; 8 bases match TRBD1. Germline V lookup: CDR1 LNHDA, CDR2 SQIVND (reference sequence). J lost 2 bases, V lost 2 bases, and 4 bases had no gene match. The CDR3 has 15 amino acids.

The table lists this clonotype with a few counts. The chain has TRBV11-2 and TRBJ1-1; TRBD1 matches at 9 bases. Germline V gene sequence: CDR1 SGHAT, CDR2 FQNNGV. This CDR3 has 15 residues. With 3 bases clipped from V and 6 bases from J, the junction kept 8 bases outside the gene matches. CDR3 in amino acids: CASSLIRTGAPEAFF. DNA for the CDR3: TGTGCCAGCAGCTTGATCCGGACAGGGGCCCCTGAAGCTTTCTTT.

The rearrangement joins TRBV2 to TRBJ2-7; TRBD1 is a possible D gene (5 bases). The CDR3 has 12 residues. Germline V gene lookup returns CDR1 SNHLY and CDR2 FYNNEI. V was pared by 0 bases and J by 9 bases, with 9 bases between. In nucleotides, the CDR3 is TGTGCCAGCAGTGAAGCACAGGAAGGGCAGTACTTC. Encoded protein: CASSEAQEGQYF. The full variable domain, in which reference TRBV2 and TRBJ2-7 provide the parts outside the CDR3, is EPEVTQTPSHQVTQMGQEVILRCVPISNHLYFYWYRQILGQKVEFLVSFYNNEISEKSEIFDDQFSVERPDGSNFTLKIRSTKLEDSAMYFCASSEAQEGQYFGPGTRLTVT.

This rearrangement joins TRBV5-1 to TRBJ2-7, with D possibly being TRBD1 (6 bases). Germline V gives CDR1 SGHRS, CDR2 YFSETQ. Trimming removed 5 bases from V and 5 bases from J, with 17 bases in between. The CDR3 has 14 amino acids. The CDR3 reads CASRGTGPRNEQYF. CDR3 DNA sequence: TGCGCCAGCAGGGGAACAGGGCCTAGGAACGAGCAGTACTTC.

This clonotype was observed many times. The J gene is TRBJ2-7, the V gene TRBV4-1; 9 positions match TRBD2. Looked up from germline, CDR1 is MGHRA and CDR2 is YSYEKL. Germline trimming cut 3 bases from V and 0 bases from J; bases unmatched to any gene: 6. The CDR3 contains 16 residues. In DNA form, the CDR3 reads TGCGCCAGCAGCCAGGCTAGCGGGGTTAGCTCCTACGAGCAGTACTTC. Its translation: CASSQASGVSSYEQYF.

This clonotype appeared once. This chain links TRBV2 with TRBJ1-2; no clear D. The V and J ends lost 4 bases and 2 bases respectively, with 11 bases between them. This CDR3 region has 14 residues. Germline lookup yields CDR1 SNHLY and CDR2 FYNNEI. The CDR3 nucleotides are TGTGCCAGCAGTGTAGACTCCGGGAACTATGGCTACACCTTC. It codes for CASSVDSGNYGYTF.

The CDR3: CASSLRSLWVTGELFF. CDR3 nucleotides: TGCGCCAGCAGCTTGAGGTCGCTCTGGGTGACCGGGGAGCTGTTTTTT. The V call is TRBV5-1, the J call TRBJ2-2; no reliable D call. The CDR3 length is 16 residues. V lost 1 base to trimming and J lost 5 bases, with 15 bases between them. Germline assignment: CDR1 SGHRS and CDR2 YFSETQ.

This clonotype was detected a few times. The CDR3, as DNA: TGTGCCTGGAGTGTAATAGCGGGAAATGAGCAGTTCTTC. It is translated as CAWSVIAGNEQFF. V is TRBV30 and J is TRBJ2-1; 8 bases are a match to TRBD2. From germline, CDR1 is GTSNPN and CDR2 SVGIG (reference sequence). The trim removed 0 bases at V and 7 bases at J, leaving 2 bases unmatched. The CDR3 consists of 13 residues.

The chain employs TRBV7-9 and TRBJ2-7; no definite D call. Per the germline V gene, CDR1 is SEHNR and CDR2 is FQNEAQ (reference sequence). Trimming left V 2 bases short and J 7 bases short, with 6 bases between. There are 11 residues in the CDR3. The CDR3 sequence: CASSLPREQYF. CDR3 DNA sequence: TGTGCCAGCAGCTTACCCCGGGAGCAGTACTTC. Full variable domain (rest looked up from reference TRBV7-9 and TRBJ2-7): DTGVSQNPRHKITKRGQNVTFRCDPISEHNRLYWYRQTLGQGPEFLTYFQNEAQLEKSRLLSDRFSAERPKGSFSTLEIQRTEQGDSAMYLCASSLPREQYFGPGTRLTVT.

In this sample, this clonotype turned up many times. The gene calls are TRBV5-1 and TRBJ1-1, with 11 bases matching TRBD1. CDR3 length equals 17 residues. The germline gives CDR1 SGHRS, CDR2 YFSETQ. With V trimmed by 1 base and J by 1 base, 6 bases remained unmatched. This CDR3 is CASSLLGQGASNTEAFF. CDR3 coding DNA: TGCGCCAGCAGCTTGTTAGGACAGGGGGCGTCGAACACTGAAGCTTTCTTT.

The chain combines TRBV29-1 with TRBJ1-2; TRBD1 might be the D (5 bases). In germline, CDR1 is SQVTM, CDR2 ANQGSEA. This CDR3 is 12 amino acids long. Between the trimmed V and J ends, which lost 6 bases and 3 bases, there was a span of 11 bases. The CDR3 reads CSVKTGDYGYTF. The CDR3 region has the DNA TGCAGCGTCAAAACAGGAGACTATGGCTACACCTTC.

The chain joins TRBV5-1 to TRBJ2-1; D may match TRBD1 or TRBD2 (5 bases each). V lost 4 bases and J 6 bases, leaving 14 bases between the germline ends. The CDR3 length is 14 residues. CDR1 and CDR2 from the germline V gene are SGHRS and YFSETQ. The CDR3: CASSLYGAGNEQFF. In nucleotides, the CDR3 is TGCGCCAGCAGCCTGTACGGGGCGGGCAATGAGCAGTTCTTC.

A single count supports this clonotype. The chain recombines TRBV9 with TRBJ1-6; D uncertain. The V gene lost 0 bases and the J gene lost 6 bases, with 13 bases spanning the gap. The CDR3 has 16 amino acids. From germline, CDR1 is SGDLS and CDR2 YYNGEE. The DNA for the CDR3 is TGTGCCAGCAGCGTAGGAATGGGAGGAGGTAATTCACCCCTCCACTTT. This encodes CASSVGMGGGNSPLHF.

The rearrangement joins TRBV19 to TRBJ1-4, with 7 bases matching TRBD1. Germline V gene lookup returns CDR1 LNHDA and CDR2 SQIVND (reference sequence). CDR3 length: 14 residues. The ends lost 5 bases at V and 5 bases at J; junction bases unmatched: 5. The CDR3: CASSVQGQNEKLFF. Here the CDR3 DNA reads TGTGCCAGTAGTGTCCAGGGACAGAATGAAAAACTGTTTTTT.

The chain links TRBV20-1 to TRBJ2-1; TRBD2 matches at 12 bases. V shed 3 bases and J 7 bases; nucleotides not matched to a gene: 7. From germline, CDR1 is DFQATT and CDR2 SNEGSKA (reference sequence). The CDR3 has 15 amino acids. CDR3 sequence (DNA): TGCAGTGCTAGGAAGACTAGCGGGGGCTGGAATGAGCAGTTCTTC. Protein: CSARKTSGGWNEQFF.

V gene TRBV12-3 or TRBV12-4 combines with J gene TRBJ1-2; TRBD1 might be the D (6 bases). Trimming pared 7 bases from V and 4 bases from J, leaving 13 bases between. The CDR3 is made up of 13 amino acids. Here the CDR3 reads CASNIDRLYGYTF. CDR3 coding DNA: TGTGCCAGCAACATCGACAGGCTCTATGGCTACACCTTC.

This clonotype was detected only a few times. The rearrangement joins TRBV10-3 to TRBJ1-2; 9 bases line up with TRBD1. CDR3 length: 13 residues. Germline CDR1 is ENHRY and CDR2 is SYGVKD. Trimming took 6 bases from V and 7 from J; bases not matched to a gene: 6. CDR3 nucleotide sequence: TGTGCCATCAGGCTACAGGGGGCAGGTGGCTACACCTTC. Protein product: CAIRLQGAGGYTF.

The rearrangement joins TRBV19 to TRBJ1-3; D is unresolved. V was pared by 7 bases and J by 0 bases, with 10 bases between. Germline CDR1 is LNHDA and CDR2 is SQIVND (reference sequence). The CDR3 totals 14 residues. The CDR3 coding sequence is TGTGCCAGTACGAGAGGCAGCTCTGGAAACACCATATATTTT. Translating it yields CASTRGSSGNTIYF.

This clonotype was seen at least ten times. The chain has TRBV10-1 and TRBJ2-3; D might be TRBD2 (5 bases). Trimming left V 3 bases short and J 1 base short, with 11 bases between. The CDR3 covers 15 residues. Per germline, CDR1 WNHNN and CDR2 SYGVQD (reference sequence). Here the CDR3 reads CASSDRGPGTDTQYF. CDR3 coding DNA: TGCGCCAGCAGTGATCGGGGTCCAGGCACAGATACGCAGTATTTT.

This chain links TRBV19 with TRBJ2-2; 9 bases map to TRBD2. Germline loops: CDR1 LNHDA, CDR2 SQIVND (reference sequence). V lost 2 bases to trimming and J lost 6 bases; unmatched junction nucleotides: 13. The CDR3 extends over 18 amino acids. CDR3 in DNA: TGTGCCAGTAGTATAATTACGGGCCTAGCGGGGACCGCCGGGGAGCTGTTTTTT. It specifies CASSIITGLAGTAGELFF.

The chain joins TRBV27 to TRBJ2-1; 11 bases align to TRBD1. CDR1 MNHEY and CDR2 SMNVEV come from the germline V gene (reference sequence). The V and J ends lost 11 bases and 4 bases, in that order; junction bases with no gene match: 7. This CDR3 has 14 amino acids. CDR3 nucleotide sequence: TGTGCCGTGGGGACAGGGGGAAGTTACAATGAGCAGTTCTTC. Protein: CAVGTGGSYNEQFF.

About this clonotype: A much larger clone sits a single nucleotide away, making a read error possible. This chain connects TRBV6-2 or TRBV6-3 to TRBJ1-1; no clear D. V was shortened by 5 bases and J by 4 bases, with 11 bases between the two germline ends. The length of the CDR3 is 13 residues. Germline V lookup: CDR1 MNHEY, CDR2 SVGEGT. The CDR3 DNA sequence: TGTGCCAGCAGTCCGTCGTGGAGCACTGAAGCTTTCTTT. This gives the protein CASSPSWSTEAFF.

The sample holds many counts of this clonotype. This chain uses TRBV6-1 with TRBJ1-2, with D maybe TRBD1 (6 bases). V was cut by 7 bases and J by 8 bases, with 20 bases left in between. The CDR3 runs to 14 residues. CDR1 is MNHNS, CDR2 SASEGT, per germline. CDR3 DNA sequence: TGTGCCAGCAAAGATCCGGACAGTGTAGACGGCTACACCTTC. As protein: CASKDPDSVDGYTF.

This clonotype was counted ten times or more. The chain couples TRBV12-3 or TRBV12-4 to TRBJ1-2; D might be TRBD1 (6 bases). Trimming left V 4 bases short and J 7 bases short, with 19 bases between. CDR3 length: 15 amino acids. CDR3 nucleotide sequence: TGTGCCAGCAGTTCGGGGGGCGCGAGTTTAGGTGGCTACACCTTC. This sequence encodes CASSSGGASLGGYTF.

Many counts were recorded for this clonotype. This sequence joins TRBV20-1 and TRBJ1-2; perhaps TRBD1 as D (5 bases). V lost 1 base and J lost 3, with 6 bases in between. Germline V gene data show CDR1 as DFQATT and CDR2 as SNEGSKA (reference sequence). The CDR3 totals 12 residues. The CDR3 nucleotides read TGCAGTGCTAGAGCGACAGACTATGGCTACACCTTC. Encoded protein: CSARATDYGYTF.

The CDR3 sequence: CASSLEAAAVYEQYF. The DNA for the CDR3 is TGTGCCAGCAGCTTAGAGGCCGCGGCGGTCTACGAGCAGTACTTC. The rearrangement links TRBV7-6 to TRBJ2-7; D is undetermined. CDR1 is SGHVS, CDR2 FNYEAQ, per germline. V shed 1 base and J shed 3 bases, with 13 bases lying between them. CDR3 length equals 15 residues.

This chain links TRBV19 with TRBJ2-7; D is perhaps TRBD1 (6 bases). This CDR3 has 14 residues. The germline V and J ends were trimmed by 9 bases and 4 bases, with 19 bases remaining between them. Germline lookup yields CDR1 LNHDA and CDR2 SQIVND (reference sequence). As DNA, the CDR3 is TGTGCCAGCAGCCGGCAGGGGAGTCGGTACGAGCAGTACTTC. Amino acid sequence: CASSRQGSRYEQYF.